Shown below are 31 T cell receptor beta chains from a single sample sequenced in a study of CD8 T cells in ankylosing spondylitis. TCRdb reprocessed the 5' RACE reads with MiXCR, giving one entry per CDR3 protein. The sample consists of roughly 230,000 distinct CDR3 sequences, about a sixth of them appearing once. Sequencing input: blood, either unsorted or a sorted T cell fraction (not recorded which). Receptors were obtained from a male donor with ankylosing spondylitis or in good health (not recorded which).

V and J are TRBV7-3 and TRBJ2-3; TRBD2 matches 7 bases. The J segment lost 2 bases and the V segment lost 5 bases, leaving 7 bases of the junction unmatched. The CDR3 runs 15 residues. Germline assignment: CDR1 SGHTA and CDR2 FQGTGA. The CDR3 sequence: CASSPNLAATDTQYF. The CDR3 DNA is TGTGCCAGCAGCCCGAACCTAGCGGCCACAGATACGCAGTATTTT.

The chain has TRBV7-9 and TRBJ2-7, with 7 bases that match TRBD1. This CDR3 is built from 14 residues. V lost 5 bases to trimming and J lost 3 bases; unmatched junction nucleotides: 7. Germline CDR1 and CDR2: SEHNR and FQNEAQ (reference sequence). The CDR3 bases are TGTGCCAGCAGCCCGAGGGACAGCAACTACGAGCAGTACTTC. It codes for CASSPRDSNYEQYF.

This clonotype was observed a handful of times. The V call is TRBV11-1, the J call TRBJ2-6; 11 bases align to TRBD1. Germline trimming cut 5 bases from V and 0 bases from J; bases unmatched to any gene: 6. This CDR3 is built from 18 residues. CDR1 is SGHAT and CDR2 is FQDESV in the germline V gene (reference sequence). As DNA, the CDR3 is TGTGCCAGCAGCGGGGGACAGGGGGGTAACTCTGGGGCCAACGTCCTGACTTTC. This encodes CASSGGQGGNSGANVLTF.

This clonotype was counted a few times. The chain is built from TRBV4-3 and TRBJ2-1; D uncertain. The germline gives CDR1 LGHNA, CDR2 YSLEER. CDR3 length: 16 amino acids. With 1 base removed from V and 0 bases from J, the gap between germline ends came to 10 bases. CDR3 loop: CASSQAGWGSYNEQFF. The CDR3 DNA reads TGCGCCAGCAGCCAAGCCGGCTGGGGCTCCTACAATGAGCAGTTCTTC.

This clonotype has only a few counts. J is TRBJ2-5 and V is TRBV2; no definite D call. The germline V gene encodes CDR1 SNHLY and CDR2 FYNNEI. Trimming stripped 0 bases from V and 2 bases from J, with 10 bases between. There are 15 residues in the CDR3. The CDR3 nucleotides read TGTGCCAGCAGTGAAGCGGTCGACGGACAAGAGACCCAGTACTTC. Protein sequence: CASSEAVDGQETQYF.

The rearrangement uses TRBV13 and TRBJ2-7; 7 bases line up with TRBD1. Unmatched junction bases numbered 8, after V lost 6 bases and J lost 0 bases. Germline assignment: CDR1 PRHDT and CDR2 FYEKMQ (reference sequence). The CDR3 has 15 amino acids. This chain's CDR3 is CASRLQGQSSYEQYF. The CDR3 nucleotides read TGTGCCAGCAGATTACAGGGACAGAGCTCCTACGAGCAGTACTTC.

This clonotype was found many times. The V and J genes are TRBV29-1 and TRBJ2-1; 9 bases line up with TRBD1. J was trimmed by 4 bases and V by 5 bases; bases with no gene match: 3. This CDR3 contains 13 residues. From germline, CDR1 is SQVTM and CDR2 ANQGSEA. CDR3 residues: CSVYRGLYNEQFF. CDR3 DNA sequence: TGCAGCGTTTACAGGGGGCTTTACAATGAGCAGTTCTTC.

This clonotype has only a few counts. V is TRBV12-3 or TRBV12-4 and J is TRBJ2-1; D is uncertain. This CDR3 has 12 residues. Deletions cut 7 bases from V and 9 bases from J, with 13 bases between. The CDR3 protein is CASTPGWGEQFF. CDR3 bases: TGTGCCAGCACCCCTGGCTGGGGTGAGCAGTTCTTC.

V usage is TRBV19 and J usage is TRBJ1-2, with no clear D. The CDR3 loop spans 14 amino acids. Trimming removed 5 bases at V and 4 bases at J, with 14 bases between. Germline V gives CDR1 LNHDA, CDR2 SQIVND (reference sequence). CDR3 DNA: TGTGCCAGTAGTGGGGAGGCAGTTCTCTATGGCTACACCTTC. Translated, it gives CASSGEAVLYGYTF.

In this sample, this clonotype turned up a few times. CDR3 protein: CASSLLRDTPDTQYF. CDR3 in DNA: TGTGCCAGCAGCTTGCTCAGGGACACCCCGGATACGCAGTATTTT. The V and J genes are TRBV5-6 and TRBJ2-3; maybe TRBD1 (6 bases). The germline CDR1 and CDR2 sequences are SGHDT and YYEEEE. V was cut by 1 base and J by 6 bases, with 15 bases left in between. The CDR3 runs 15 residues.

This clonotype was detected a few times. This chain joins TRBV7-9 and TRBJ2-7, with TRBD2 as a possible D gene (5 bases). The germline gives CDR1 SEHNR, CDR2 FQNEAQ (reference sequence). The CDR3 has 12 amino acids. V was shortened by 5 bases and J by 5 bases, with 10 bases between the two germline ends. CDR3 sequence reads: CASSHGMHEQYF. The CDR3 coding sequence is TGTGCCAGCAGCCACGGGATGCACGAGCAGTACTTC.

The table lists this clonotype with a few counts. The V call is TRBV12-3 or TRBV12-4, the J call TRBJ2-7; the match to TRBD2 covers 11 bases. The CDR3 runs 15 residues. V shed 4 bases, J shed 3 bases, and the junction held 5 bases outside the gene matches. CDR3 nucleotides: TGTGCCAGCAGTTCTACTAGCGGGAGTTTCTACGAGCAGTACTTC. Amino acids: CASSSTSGSFYEQYF.

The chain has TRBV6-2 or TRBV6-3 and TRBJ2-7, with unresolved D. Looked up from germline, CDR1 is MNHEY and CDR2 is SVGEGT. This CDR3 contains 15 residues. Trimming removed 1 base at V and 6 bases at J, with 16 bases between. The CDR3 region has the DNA TGTGCCAGCAGTTACTGGCTGGACCCCGCCTCCGAGCAGTACTTC. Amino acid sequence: CASSYWLDPASEQYF.

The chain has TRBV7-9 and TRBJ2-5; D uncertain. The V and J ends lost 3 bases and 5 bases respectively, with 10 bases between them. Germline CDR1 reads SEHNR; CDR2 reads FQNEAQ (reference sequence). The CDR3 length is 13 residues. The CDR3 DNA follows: TGTGCCAGCAGCTTTGAGACGTTGGAGACCCAGTACTTC. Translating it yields CASSFETLETQYF. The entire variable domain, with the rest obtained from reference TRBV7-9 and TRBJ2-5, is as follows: DTGVSQNPRHKITKRGQNVTFRCDPISEHNRLYWYRQTLGQGPEFLTYFQNEAQLEKSRLLSDRFSAERPKGSFSTLEIQRTEQGDSAMYLCASSFETLETQYFGPGTRLLVL.

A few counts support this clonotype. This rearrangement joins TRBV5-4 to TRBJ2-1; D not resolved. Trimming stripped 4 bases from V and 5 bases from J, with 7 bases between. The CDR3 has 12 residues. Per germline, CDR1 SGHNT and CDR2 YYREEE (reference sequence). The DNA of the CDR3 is TGTGCCAGCAGCGCCACCGACAATGAGCAGTTCTTC. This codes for CASSATDNEQFF.

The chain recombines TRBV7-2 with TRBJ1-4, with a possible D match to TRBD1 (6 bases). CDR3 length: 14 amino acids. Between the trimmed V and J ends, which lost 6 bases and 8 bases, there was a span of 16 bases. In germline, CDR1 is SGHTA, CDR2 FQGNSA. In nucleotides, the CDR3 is TGTGCCAGCAGACCGGGGCAGGGGTGGGAAAAACTGTTTTTT. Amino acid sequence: CASRPGQGWEKLFF.

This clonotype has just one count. The CDR3 DNA sequence: TGTGCCAGCAGCTCCGACGGACAGTACGAGCAGTACTTC. The encoded protein is CASSSDGQYEQYF. The V gene is TRBV7-3, the J gene TRBJ2-7; D is perhaps TRBD1 (6 bases). Between the trimmed V and J ends, which lost 4 bases and 4 bases, there was a span of 11 bases. The CDR3 runs to 13 residues. Germline V gene lookup returns CDR1 SGHTA and CDR2 FQGTGA. The full variable domain, rest sourced from reference TRBV7-3 and TRBJ2-7, is GAGVSQTPSNKVTEKGKYVELRCDPISGHTALYWYRQSLGQGPEFLIYFQGTGAADDSGLPNDRFFAVRPEGSVSTLKIQRTERGDSAVYLCASSSDGQYEQYFGPGTRLTVT.

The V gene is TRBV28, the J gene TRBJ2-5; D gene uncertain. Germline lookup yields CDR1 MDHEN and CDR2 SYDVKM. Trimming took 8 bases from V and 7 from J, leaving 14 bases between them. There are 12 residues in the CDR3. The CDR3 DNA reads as TGTGCCAGCCTAAACCGACCGGGGACCCAGTACTTC. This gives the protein CASLNRPGTQYF.

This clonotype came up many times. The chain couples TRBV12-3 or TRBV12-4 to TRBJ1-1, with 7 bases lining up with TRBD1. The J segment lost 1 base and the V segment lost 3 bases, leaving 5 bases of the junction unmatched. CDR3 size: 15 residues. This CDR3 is CASSFGTVENTEAFF. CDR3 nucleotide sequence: TGTGCCAGCAGTTTTGGGACAGTAGAGAACACTGAAGCTTTCTTT.

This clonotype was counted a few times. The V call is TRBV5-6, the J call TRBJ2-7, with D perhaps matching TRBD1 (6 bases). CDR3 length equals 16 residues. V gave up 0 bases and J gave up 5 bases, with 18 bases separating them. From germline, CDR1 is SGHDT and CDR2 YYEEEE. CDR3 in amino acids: CASSLAAGVLLNEQYF. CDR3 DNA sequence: TGTGCCAGCAGCTTGGCCGCAGGGGTCCTCCTAAACGAGCAGTACTTC.

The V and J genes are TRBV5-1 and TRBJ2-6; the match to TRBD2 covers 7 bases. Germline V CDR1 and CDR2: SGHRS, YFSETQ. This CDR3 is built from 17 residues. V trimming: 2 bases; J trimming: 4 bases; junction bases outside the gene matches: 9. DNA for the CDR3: TGCGCCAGCAGCTTATCCTCGGGACTATCCGGGGCCAACGTCCTGACTTTC. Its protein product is CASSLSSGLSGANVLTF.

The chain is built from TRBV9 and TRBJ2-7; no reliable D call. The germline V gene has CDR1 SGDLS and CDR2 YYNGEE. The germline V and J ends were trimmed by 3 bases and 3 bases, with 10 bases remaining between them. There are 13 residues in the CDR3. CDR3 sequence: CASSEGISYEQYF. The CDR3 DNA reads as TGTGCCAGCAGCGAGGGAATAAGCTACGAGCAGTACTTC. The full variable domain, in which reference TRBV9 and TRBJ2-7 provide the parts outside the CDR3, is DSGVTQTPKHLITATGQRVTLRCSPRSGDLSVYWYQQSLDQGLQFLIQYYNGEERAKGNILERFSAQQFPDLHSELNLSSLELGDSALYFCASSEGISYEQYFGPGTRLTVT.

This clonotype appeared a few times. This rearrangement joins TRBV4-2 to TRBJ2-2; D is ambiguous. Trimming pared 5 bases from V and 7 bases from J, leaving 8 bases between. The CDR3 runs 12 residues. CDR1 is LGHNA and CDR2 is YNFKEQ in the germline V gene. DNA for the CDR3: TGTGCCAGCAGCTTCCACATCGGGGAGCTGTTTTTT. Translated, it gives CASSFHIGELFF.

The CDR3 spells CASSSLAGNVYEQYF. The DNA for the CDR3 is TGTGCCAGCAGCTCTCTAGCGGGAAACGTCTACGAGCAGTACTTC. The gene calls are TRBV7-6 and TRBJ2-7; 9 bases are a match to TRBD2. CDR3 length equals 15 residues. Trimming removed 4 bases from V and 3 bases from J; junction bases left unmatched: 7. Germline V gene data show CDR1 as SGHVS and CDR2 as FNYEAQ.

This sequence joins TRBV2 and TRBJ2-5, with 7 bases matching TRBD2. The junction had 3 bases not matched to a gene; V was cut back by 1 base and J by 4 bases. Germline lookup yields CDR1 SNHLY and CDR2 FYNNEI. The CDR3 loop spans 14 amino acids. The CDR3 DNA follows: TGTGCCAGCAGTGAAGGAATAGCGGGAGAGACCCAGTACTTC. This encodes CASSEGIAGETQYF.

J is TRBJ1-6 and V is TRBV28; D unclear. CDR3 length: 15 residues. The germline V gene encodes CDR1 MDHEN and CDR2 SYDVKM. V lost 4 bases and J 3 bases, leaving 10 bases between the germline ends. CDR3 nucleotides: TGTGCCAGCAGTTACAATCGGGGCTATAATTCACCCCTCCACTTT. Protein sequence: CASSYNRGYNSPLHF.

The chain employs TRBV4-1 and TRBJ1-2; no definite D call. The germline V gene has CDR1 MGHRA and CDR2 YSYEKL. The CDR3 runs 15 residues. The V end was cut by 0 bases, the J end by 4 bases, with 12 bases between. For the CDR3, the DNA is TGCGCCAGCAGCCAAGACTATGGCTCAATCTATGGCTACACCTTC. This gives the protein CASSQDYGSIYGYTF.

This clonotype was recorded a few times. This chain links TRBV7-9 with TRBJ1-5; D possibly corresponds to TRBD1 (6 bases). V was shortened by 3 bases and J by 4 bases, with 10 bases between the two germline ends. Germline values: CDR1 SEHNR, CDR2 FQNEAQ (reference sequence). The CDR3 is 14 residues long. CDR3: CASSFCRGNQPQHF. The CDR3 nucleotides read TGTGCCAGCAGCTTCTGCAGGGGAAATCAGCCCCAGCATTTT.

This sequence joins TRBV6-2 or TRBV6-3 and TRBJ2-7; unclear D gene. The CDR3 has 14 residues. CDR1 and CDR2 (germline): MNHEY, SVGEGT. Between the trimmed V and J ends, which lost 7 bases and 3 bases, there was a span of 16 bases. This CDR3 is CASKTDGLDYEQYF. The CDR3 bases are TGTGCCAGCAAGACCGACGGATTGGACTACGAGCAGTACTTC.

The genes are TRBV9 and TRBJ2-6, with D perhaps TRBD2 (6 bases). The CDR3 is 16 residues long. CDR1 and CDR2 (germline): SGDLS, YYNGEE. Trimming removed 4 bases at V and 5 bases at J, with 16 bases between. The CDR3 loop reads CASSPTRFGRANVLTF. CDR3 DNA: TGTGCCAGCAGCCCGACTAGGTTTGGTAGGGCCAACGTCCTGACTTTC.

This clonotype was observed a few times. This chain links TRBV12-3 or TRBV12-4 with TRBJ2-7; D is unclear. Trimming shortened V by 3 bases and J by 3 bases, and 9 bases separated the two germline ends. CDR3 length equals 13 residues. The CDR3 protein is CASSFSRNYEQYF. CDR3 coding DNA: TGTGCCAGCAGTTTCAGCAGAAACTACGAGCAGTACTTC.